The 9 T cell receptor beta chains below were found in one sample sequenced in a study of identical twins. Each CDR3 protein is one row after TCRdb ran MiXCR on the 5' RACE reads. The sample consists of about 690,000 distinct CDR3 sequences, 21% of them appearing once. The same data also went into a second study, on T cells expressing NK-cell markers.

Sample: PBMCs. The receptors originated from a woman between 18 and 30 years old in good health.

This chain uses TRBV19 with TRBJ2-7; D is tentatively TRBD1 or TRBD2 (6 bases each). The CDR3 is 18 residues long. Germline values: CDR1 LNHDA, CDR2 SQIVND (reference sequence). Trimming pared 4 bases from V and 6 bases from J, leaving 28 bases between. DNA of the CDR3: TGTGCCAGTAGTAAAACCCCCCTGAGGGGGGCCTCTCGCTCCGAGCAGTACTTC. It codes for CASSKTPLRGASRSEQYF.

The table lists this clonotype with a few counts. The rearrangement joins TRBV12-3 or TRBV12-4 to TRBJ1-2; D uncertain. The V end lost 5 bases, the J end lost 4 bases, and 11 bases lay between the germline ends. The CDR3 is made up of 13 amino acids. The CDR3 nucleotides read TGTGCCAGCAGTCCCGGAGAGGCCTATGGCTACACCTTC. This sequence encodes CASSPGEAYGYTF.

The chain links TRBV18 to TRBJ2-5, with TRBD2 matching 10 bases. With V trimmed by 3 bases and J by 5 bases, 9 bases remained unmatched. Germline V gives CDR1 KGHSH, CDR2 LQKENI. This CDR3 is 16 amino acids long. CDR3 DNA: TGTGCCAGCTCACCCATGGCTAGCGGGAGCAGTGAGACCCAGTACTTC. Translation: CASSPMASGSSETQYF.

The chain joins TRBV6-5 to TRBJ2-1, with 7 bases lining up with TRBD2. The CDR3 has 16 amino acids. Looked up from germline, CDR1 is MNHEY and CDR2 is SVGAGI. J gave up 8 bases and V 2 bases, and 12 bases lay outside the gene matches. The CDR3 is CASSYPERDGRHEQFF. CDR3 nucleotide sequence: TGTGCCAGCAGTTACCCAGAGCGGGACGGGCGGCATGAGCAGTTCTTC.

This clonotype appeared a few times. The gene calls are TRBV7-6 and TRBJ1-2; D is possibly TRBD1 (6 bases). V shed 3 bases and J shed 0 bases, with 11 bases lying between them. CDR1 and CDR2 from the germline V gene are SGHVS and FNYEAQ. This CDR3 has 15 residues. DNA of the CDR3: TGTGCCAGCAGCTTGGGGGCCGCAACTAACTATGGCTACACCTTC. Translating gives CASSLGAATNYGYTF.

The rearrangement joins TRBV30 to TRBJ2-3; 8 bases agree with TRBD2. Trimming removed 3 bases from V and 6 bases from J; junction bases left unmatched: 8. Germline-derived CDR1 and CDR2 are GTSNPN and SVGIG (reference sequence). The CDR3 runs to 14 residues. CDR3 sequence: CAWSIGGGGDTQYF. DNA for the CDR3: TGTGCCTGGAGCATCGGGGGGGGTGGGGATACGCAGTATTTT. Combining the CDR3 with reference TRBV30 and TRBJ2-3 gives the whole variable domain SQTIHQWPATLVQPVGSPLSLECTVEGTSNPNLYWYRQAAGRGLQLLFYSVGIGQISSEVPQNLSASRPQDRQFILSSKKLLLSDSGFYLCAWSIGGGGDTQYFGPGTRLTVL.

The sample holds a few counts of this clonotype. This chain joins TRBV29-1 and TRBJ2-1, with 8 positions matching TRBD1. The ends lost 5 bases at V and 4 bases at J; junction bases unmatched: 4. CDR3 size: 13 residues. The germline V gene encodes CDR1 SQVTM and CDR2 ANQGSEA. CDR3 in amino acids: CSVQGQDYNEQFF. As DNA, the CDR3 is TGCAGCGTTCAGGGACAGGATTACAATGAGCAGTTCTTC.

This chain joins TRBV27 and TRBJ1-1; D might be TRBD1 (5 bases). The CDR3 is 15 residues long. Trimming removed 5 bases at V and 3 bases at J, with 16 bases between. CDR1 is MNHEY, CDR2 SMNVEV, per germline (reference sequence). The CDR3: CASSTTWGWDTEAFF. DNA of the CDR3: TGTGCCAGCAGTACTACTTGGGGGTGGGACACTGAAGCTTTCTTT.

V usage is TRBV20-1 and J usage is TRBJ1-2, with D unclear. There are 11 residues in the CDR3. Trimming cost V 2 bases and J 4 bases, with 5 bases left between them. Germline V gene lookup returns CDR1 DFQATT and CDR2 SNEGSKA (reference sequence). The CDR3 nucleotides are TGCAGTGCTAGACAGTTCTATGGCTACACCTTC. Its translation: CSARQFYGYTF.